This T cell receptor beta chain stems from a study of cytomegalovirus exposure and HLA in healthy donors. The junction had 3 bases not matched to a gene; V was cut back by 4 bases and J by 2 bases. The CDR3 loop spans 15 amino acids. Germline assignment: CDR1 MDHEN and CDR2 SYDVKM. A multiplex PCR was run with 60 Vbeta primers and 13 Jbeta primers. Assay: immunoSEQ multiplex PCR; the TCRdb copy retains only in-frame clones and omits some. The sample yields roughly 120,000 clones, 81% seen once. Sample: PBMCs. The receptor was isolated from a woman in her twenties or thirties in good health and CMV-seronegative. V gene TRBV28 combines with J gene TRBJ2-7, with TRBD2 matching 12 bases. The CDR3: CASSSLAGGPYEQYF. The CDR3 nucleotides read TGTGCCAGCAGTTCCCTAGCGGGAGGGCCCTACGAGCAGTACTTC.